A selection of T cell receptor beta chains follows, all from one sample in a study of cytomegalovirus exposure and HLA in healthy donors. TCRdb's copy holds only in-frame clones and misses some; the assay was immunoSEQ multiplex PCR. The repertoire has around 150,000 clones, 82% of them found once; the top ten carry under 1%. The sample taken for sequencing was PBMCs. These receptors originate from a girl aged 2 to 10 in good health and CMV-seropositive. The CDR3 runs from the conserved cysteine through the conserved F or W. The order of the fields is V gene, J gene, D gene, CDR3 protein. A D gene is named only where the DNA matches it firmly.

TRBV15	TRBJ1-2	-	CATSRGKQGYTF
TRBV30	TRBJ2-7	-	CAWSVGPYEQYF
TRBV15	TRBJ2-3	TRBD2	CATSSEAGASDTQYF
TRBV28	TRBJ1-2	TRBD1	CASSSPGTGAYGYTF
TRBV6-1	TRBJ1-2	-	CASITRAGGFYGYTF
TRBV5-6	TRBJ2-2	-	CASSLANGATGELFF
TRBV2	TRBJ2-4	-	CASNLRLLQNIQYF
TRBV28	TRBJ2-7	-	CASSLARGAYEQYF
TRBV9	TRBJ1-1	-	CASSFDRNTEAFF
TRBV10-3	TRBJ2-7	-	CAIAPGLCEQYF
TRBV5-1	TRBJ1-1	-	CASSADQGNAEAFF
TRBV19	TRBJ2-2	-	CASSVTGVNTGELFF
TRBV19	TRBJ1-5	TRBD1	CASSMTGGLNQPQHF
TRBV27	TRBJ1-5	-	CATPRAQPQHF
TRBV6-1	TRBJ2-5	TRBD2	CASSGLAGRGSETQYF
TRBV27	TRBJ2-7	-	CASSLSGTAYEQYF
TRBV10-3	TRBJ2-3	-	CAISPHTDTQYF
TRBV5-1	TRBJ1-1	-	CASSLASGPEAFF
TRBV28	TRBJ1-3	TRBD1	CASTSLPGQGDTIYF
TRBV19	TRBJ2-1	TRBD2	CASSIGLAGYNEQFF
TRBV6-1	TRBJ2-5	-	CASSASQRGETQYF
TRBV5-4	TRBJ2-1	TRBD1	CASRPPPSPGGSWNEQFF
TRBV20-1	TRBJ2-7	-	CSAMRNYEQYF
TRBV10-1	TRBJ2-7	-	CASSGSGNEQYF
TRBV28	TRBJ2-5	-	CASSFGLRFWETQYF
TRBV6-8	TRBJ2-4	-	CASGGGVAKNIQYF
TRBV9	TRBJ2-5	TRBD1	CASSVGTGARSLGTQYF
TRBV6-6	TRBJ1-3	-	CASRSQGRRNTIYF
TRBV19	TRBJ2-1	-	CASSMGGGSYNEQFF
TRBV28	TRBJ1-5	-	CASSLTLHLNQPQHF
TRBV9	TRBJ1-1	-	CASSVEPGTEAFF
TRBV5-4	TRBJ2-5	TRBD2	CASSLITSGRVRGQETQYF
TRBV29-1	TRBJ1-1	TRBD1	CSVRGPANTEAFF
TRBV13	TRBJ2-5	TRBD2	CASSSRLAGREFQETQYF
TRBV6-4	TRBJ2-5	-	CASSDSIGVKTWSRYF
TRBV13	TRBJ1-1	TRBD1	CASSSGRQGGTEAFF
TRBV19	TRBJ1-1	-	CASSILSSGTEAFF
TRBV21-1	TRBJ2-3	-	CASSKSEGQENHTQYF
TRBV11-3	TRBJ2-1	-	CASSRNRSPYNEQFF
TRBV4-1	TRBJ2-6	-	CASSQVDMGITGANVLTF
TRBV28	TRBJ1-1	-	CASRVRPNTEAFF
TRBV28	TRBJ1-1	-	CASSLELKGIAEAFF
TRBV7-9	TRBJ1-1	TRBD1	CASSLGTGGGITEAFF